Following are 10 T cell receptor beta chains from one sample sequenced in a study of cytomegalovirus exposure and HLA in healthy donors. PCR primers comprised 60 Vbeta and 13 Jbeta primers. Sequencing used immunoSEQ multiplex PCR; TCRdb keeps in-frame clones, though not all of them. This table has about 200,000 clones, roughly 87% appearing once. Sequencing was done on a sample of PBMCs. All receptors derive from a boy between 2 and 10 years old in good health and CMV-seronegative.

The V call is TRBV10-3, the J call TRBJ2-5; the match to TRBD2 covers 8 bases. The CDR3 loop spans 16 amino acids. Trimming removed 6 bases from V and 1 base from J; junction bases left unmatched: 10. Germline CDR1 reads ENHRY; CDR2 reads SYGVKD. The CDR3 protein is CAISSGRRGGQETQYF. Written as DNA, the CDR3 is TGTGCCATCAGCAGCGGGAGAAGGGGCGGCCAAGAGACCCAGTACTTC.

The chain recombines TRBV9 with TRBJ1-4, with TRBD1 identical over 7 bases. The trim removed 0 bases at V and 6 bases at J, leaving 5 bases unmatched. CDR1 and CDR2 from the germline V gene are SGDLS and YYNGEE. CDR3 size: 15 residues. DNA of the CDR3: TGTGCCAGCAGCGTAGCGACAGGGTATGATGAAAAACTGTTTTTT. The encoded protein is CASSVATGYDEKLFF.

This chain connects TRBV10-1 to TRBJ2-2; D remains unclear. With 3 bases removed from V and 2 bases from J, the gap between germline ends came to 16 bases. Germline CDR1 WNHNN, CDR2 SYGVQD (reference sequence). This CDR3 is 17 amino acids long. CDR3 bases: TGCGCCAGCAGTGAAGGAGTGGCCGCGGAAAACACCGGGGAGCTGTTTTTT. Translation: CASSEGVAAENTGELFF.

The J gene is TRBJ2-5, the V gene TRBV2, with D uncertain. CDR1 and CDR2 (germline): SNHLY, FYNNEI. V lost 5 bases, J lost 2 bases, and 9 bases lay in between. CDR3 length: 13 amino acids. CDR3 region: CASSTLVQETQYF. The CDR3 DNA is TGTGCCAGCAGTACTTTAGTTCAAGAGACCCAGTACTTC. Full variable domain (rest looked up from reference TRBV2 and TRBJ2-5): EPEVTQTPSHQVTQMGQEVILRCVPISNHLYFYWYRQILGQKVEFLVSFYNNEISEKSEIFDDQFSVERPDGSNFTLKIRSTKLEDSAMYFCASSTLVQETQYFGPGTRLLVL.

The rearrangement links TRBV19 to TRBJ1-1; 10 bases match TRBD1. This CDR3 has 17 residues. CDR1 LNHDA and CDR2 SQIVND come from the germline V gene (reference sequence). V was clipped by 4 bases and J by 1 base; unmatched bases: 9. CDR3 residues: CASSRSGTGVTNTEAFF. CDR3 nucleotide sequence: TGTGCCAGTAGTAGATCCGGGACAGGGGTTACGAACACTGAAGCTTTCTTT.

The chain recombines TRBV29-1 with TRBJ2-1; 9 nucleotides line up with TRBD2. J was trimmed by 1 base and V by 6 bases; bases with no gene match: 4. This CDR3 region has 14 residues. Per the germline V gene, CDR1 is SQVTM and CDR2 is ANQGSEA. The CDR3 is CSVPLAGSYNEQFF. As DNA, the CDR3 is TGCAGCGTGCCTCTAGCGGGGTCCTACAATGAGCAGTTCTTC.

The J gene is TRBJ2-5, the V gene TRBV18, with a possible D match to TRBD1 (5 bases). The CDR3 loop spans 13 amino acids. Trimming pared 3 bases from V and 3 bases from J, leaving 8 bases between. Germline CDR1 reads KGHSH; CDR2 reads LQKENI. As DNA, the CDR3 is TGTGCCAGCTCACCGTACAGGAAAGAGACCCAGTACTTC. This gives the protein CASSPYRKETQYF.

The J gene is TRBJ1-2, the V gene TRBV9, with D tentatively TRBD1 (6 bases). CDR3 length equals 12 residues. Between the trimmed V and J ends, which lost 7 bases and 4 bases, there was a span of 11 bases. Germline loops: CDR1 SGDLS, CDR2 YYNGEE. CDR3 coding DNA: TGTGCCAGCGGGGGGGCCGGCTATGGCTACACCTTC. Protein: CASGGAGYGYTF.

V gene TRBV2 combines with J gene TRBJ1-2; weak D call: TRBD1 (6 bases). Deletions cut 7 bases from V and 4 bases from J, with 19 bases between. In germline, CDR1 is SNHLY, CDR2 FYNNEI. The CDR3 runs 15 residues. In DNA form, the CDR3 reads TGTGCCAGCACGGACAGCATTACTTGGGGCTATGGCTACACCTTC. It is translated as CASTDSITWGYGYTF.

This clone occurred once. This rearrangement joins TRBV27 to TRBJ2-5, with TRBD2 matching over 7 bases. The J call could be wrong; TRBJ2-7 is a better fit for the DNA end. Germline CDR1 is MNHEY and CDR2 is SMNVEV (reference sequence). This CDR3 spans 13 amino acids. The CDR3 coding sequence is TGTGCCAGCAGTCCTAGCGGTCCCCGCGAGCAGTACTTC. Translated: CASSPSGPREQYF.